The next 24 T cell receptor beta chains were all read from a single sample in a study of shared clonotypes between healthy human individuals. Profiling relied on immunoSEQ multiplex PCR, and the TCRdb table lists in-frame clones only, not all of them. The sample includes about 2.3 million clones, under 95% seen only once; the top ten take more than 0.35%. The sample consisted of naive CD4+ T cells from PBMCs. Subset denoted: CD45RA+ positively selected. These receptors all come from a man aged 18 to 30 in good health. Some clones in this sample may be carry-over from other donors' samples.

CDR3 region: CASSQGPGRTDTQYF. The CDR3 DNA follows: TGTGCCAGCAGCCAAGGGCCGGGGCGCACAGATACGCAGTATTTT. This chain uses TRBV4-2 with TRBJ2-3; D possibly uses TRBD1 or TRBD2 (5 bases each). Per the germline V gene, CDR1 is LGHNA and CDR2 is YNFKEQ. Trimming shortened V by 1 base and J by 1 base, and 9 bases separated the two germline ends. This CDR3 has 15 residues.

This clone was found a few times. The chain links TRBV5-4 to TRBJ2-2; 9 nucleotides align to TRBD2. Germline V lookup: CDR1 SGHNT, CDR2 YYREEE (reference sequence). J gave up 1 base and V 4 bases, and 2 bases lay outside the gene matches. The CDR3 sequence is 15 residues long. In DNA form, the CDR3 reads TGTGCCAGCAGCATGACTAGCGGGAACACCGGGGAGCTGTTTTTT. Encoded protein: CASSMTSGNTGELFF.

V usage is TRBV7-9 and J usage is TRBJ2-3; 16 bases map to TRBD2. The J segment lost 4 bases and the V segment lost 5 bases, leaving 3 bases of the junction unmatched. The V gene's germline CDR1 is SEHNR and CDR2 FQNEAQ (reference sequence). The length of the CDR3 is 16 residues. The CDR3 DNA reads TGTGCCAGCAGCCCAGGGACTAGCGGGAGGGCAGATACGCAGTATTTT. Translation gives CASSPGTSGRADTQYF. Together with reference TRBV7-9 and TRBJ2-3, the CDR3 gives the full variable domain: DTGVSQNPRHKITKRGQNVTFRCDPISEHNRLYWYRQTLGQGPEFLTYFQNEAQLEKSRLLSDRFSAERPKGSFSTLEIQRTEQGDSAMYLCASSPGTSGRADTQYFGPGTRLTVL.

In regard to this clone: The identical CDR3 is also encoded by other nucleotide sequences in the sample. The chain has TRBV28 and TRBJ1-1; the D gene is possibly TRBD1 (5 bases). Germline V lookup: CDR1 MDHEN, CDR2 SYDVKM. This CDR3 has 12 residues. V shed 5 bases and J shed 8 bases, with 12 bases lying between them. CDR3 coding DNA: TGTGCCAGCAGTCTGAGACAGCCCGAAGCTTTCTTT. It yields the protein CASSLRQPEAFF.

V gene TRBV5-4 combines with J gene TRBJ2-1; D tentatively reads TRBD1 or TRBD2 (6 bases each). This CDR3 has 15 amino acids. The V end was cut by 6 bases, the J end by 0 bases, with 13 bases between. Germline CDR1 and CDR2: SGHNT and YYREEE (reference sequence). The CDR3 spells CASTLGGSSYNEQFF. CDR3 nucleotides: TGTGCCAGCACGTTAGGGGGGAGCTCCTACAATGAGCAGTTCTTC.

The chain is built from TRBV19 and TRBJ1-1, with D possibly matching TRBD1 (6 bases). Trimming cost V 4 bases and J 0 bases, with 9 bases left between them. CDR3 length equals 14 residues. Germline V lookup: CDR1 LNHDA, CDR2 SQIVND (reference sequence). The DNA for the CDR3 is TGTGCCAGTAGTAATCAGGGGCTGAACACTGAAGCTTTCTTT. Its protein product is CASSNQGLNTEAFF. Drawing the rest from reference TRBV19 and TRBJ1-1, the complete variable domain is DGGITQSPKYLFRKEGQNVTLSCEQNLNHDAMYWYRQDPGQGLRLIYYSQIVNDFQKGDIAEGYSVSREKKESFPLTVTSAQKNPTAFYLCASSNQGLNTEAFFGQGTRLTVV.

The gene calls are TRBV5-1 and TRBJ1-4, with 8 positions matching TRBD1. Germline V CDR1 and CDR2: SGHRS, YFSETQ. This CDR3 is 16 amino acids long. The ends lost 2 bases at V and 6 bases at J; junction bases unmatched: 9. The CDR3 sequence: CASSLMTGDLYEKLFF. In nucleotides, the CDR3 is TGCGCCAGCAGCTTAATGACAGGGGATTTATATGAAAAACTGTTTTTT.

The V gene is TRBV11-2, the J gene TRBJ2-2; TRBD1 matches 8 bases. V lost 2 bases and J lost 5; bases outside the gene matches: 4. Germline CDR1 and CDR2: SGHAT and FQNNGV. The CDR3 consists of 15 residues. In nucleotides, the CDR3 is TGTGCCAGCAGCTTAACCCGGACAGGGACCGGGGAGCTGTTTTTT. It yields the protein CASSLTRTGTGELFF.

The chain's CDR3 is CASRGTGLYNEQFF. The DNA for the CDR3 is TGTGCCAGCAGGGGGACGGGACTTTACAATGAGCAGTTCTTC. The rearrangement links TRBV6-1 to TRBJ2-1, with a tentative D call TRBD2 (6 bases). Germline CDR1 and CDR2: MNHNS and SASEGT. Trimming shortened V by 6 bases and J by 4 bases, and 13 bases separated the two germline ends. The CDR3 sequence is 14 residues long.

CDR3 bases: TGTGCCAGTAGTATAGGACAGGCCCGAGGGGCCCAGCATTTT. It encodes CASSIGQARGAQHF. V is TRBV19 and J is TRBJ1-5, with a tentative D call TRBD1 (6 bases). Per germline, CDR1 LNHDA and CDR2 SQIVND (reference sequence). This CDR3 is built from 14 residues. The ends were cut back, 1 base at V and 11 bases at J, with 15 bases in the middle.

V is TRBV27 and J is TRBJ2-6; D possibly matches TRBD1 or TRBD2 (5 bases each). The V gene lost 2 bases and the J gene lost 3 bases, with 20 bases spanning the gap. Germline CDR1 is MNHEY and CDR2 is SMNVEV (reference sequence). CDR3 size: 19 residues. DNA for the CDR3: TGTGCCAGCAGTTTAATTCAGGGTTTGGGGGTGCTTGGGGCCAACGTCCTGACTTTC. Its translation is CASSLIQGLGVLGANVLTF.

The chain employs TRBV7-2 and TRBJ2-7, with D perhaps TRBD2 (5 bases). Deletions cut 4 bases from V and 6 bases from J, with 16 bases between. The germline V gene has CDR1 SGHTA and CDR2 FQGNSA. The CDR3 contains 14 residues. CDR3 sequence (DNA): TGTGCCAGCAGCTCCCGACAACTAGTGGGCGAGCAGTACTTC. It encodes CASSSRQLVGEQYF.

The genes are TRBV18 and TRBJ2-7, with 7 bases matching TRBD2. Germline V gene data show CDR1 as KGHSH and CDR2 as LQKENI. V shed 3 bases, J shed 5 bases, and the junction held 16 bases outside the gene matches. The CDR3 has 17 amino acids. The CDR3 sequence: CASSPRVGREFPHEQYF. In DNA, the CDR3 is TGTGCCAGCTCACCCCGCGTGGGGCGGGAGTTCCCCCACGAGCAGTACTTC.

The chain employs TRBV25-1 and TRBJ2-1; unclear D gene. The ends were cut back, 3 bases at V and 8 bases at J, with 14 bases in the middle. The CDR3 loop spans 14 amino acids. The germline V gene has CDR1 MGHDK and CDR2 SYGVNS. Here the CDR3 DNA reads TGTGCCAGCAGTGACAGGATGTCGGCAGATGAGCAGTTCTTC. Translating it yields CASSDRMSADEQFF.

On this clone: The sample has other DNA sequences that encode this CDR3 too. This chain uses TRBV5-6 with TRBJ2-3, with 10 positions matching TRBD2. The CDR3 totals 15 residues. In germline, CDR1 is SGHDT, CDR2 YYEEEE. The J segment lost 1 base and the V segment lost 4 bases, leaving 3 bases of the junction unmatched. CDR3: CASSPGLAGTDTQYF. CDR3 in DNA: TGTGCCAGCAGCCCAGGACTAGCGGGCACAGATACGCAGTATTTT. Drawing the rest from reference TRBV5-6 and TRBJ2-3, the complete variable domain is DAGVTQSPTHLIKTRGQQVTLRCSPKSGHDTVSWYQQALGQGPQFIFQYYEEEERQRGNFPDRFSGHQFPNYSSELNVNALLLGDSALYLCASSPGLAGTDTQYFGPGTRLTVL.

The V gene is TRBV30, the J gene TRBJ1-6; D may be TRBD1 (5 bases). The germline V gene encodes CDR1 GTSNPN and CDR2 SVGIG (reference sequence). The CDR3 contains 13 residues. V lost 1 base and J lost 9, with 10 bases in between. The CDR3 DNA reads TGTGCCTGGAGTGAAGGGGCCGGTTCACCCCTCCACTTT. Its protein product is CAWSEGAGSPLHF.

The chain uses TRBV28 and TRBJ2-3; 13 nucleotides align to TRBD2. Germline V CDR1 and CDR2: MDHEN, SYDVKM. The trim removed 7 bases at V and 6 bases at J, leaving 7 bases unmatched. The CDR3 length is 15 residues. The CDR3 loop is CASTTSGRARDTQYF. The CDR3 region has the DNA TGTGCCAGCACCACTAGCGGGAGGGCCCGCGATACGCAGTATTTT.

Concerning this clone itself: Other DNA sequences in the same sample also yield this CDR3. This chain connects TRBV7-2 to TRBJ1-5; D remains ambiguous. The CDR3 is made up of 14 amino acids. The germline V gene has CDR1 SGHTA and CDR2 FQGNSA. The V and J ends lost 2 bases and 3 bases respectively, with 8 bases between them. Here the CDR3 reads CASSLTGSNQPQHF. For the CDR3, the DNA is TGTGCCAGCAGCTTAACGGGTTCCAATCAGCCCCAGCATTTT.

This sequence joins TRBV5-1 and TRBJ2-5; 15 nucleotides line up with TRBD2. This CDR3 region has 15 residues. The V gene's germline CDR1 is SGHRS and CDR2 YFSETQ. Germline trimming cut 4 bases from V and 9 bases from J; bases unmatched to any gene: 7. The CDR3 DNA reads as TGCGCCAGCAGCATCGAGGGACTAGCGGGAGGTCCCCAGTACTTC. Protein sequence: CASSIEGLAGGPQYF.

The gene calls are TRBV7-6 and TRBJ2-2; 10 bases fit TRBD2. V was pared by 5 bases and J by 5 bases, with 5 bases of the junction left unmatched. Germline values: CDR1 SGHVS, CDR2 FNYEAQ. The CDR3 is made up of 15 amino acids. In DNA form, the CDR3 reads TGTGCCAGCAGCGGAAGCGGGAGGGCTACCGGGGAGCTGTTTTTT. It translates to CASSGSGRATGELFF.

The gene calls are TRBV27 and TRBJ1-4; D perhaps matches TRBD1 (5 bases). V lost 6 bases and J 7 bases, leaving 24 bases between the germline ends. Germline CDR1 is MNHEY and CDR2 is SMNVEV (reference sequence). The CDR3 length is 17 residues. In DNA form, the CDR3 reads TGTGCCAGCAGAAAATTTGGTAGGGACCTGAAGATTGAAAAACTGTTTTTT. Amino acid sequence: CASRKFGRDLKIEKLFF. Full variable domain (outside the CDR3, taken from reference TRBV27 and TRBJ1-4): EAQVTQNPRYLITVTGKKLTVTCSQNMNHEYMSWYRQDPGLGLRQIYYSMNVEVTDKGDVPEGYKVSRKEKRNFPLILESPSPNQTSLYFCASRKFGRDLKIEKLFFGSGTQLSVL.

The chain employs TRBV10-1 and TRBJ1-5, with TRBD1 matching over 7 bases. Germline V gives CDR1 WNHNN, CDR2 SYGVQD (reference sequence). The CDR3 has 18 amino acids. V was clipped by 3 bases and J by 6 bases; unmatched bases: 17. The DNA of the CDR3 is TGCGCCAGCAGTGACCCATCCGATCGACAGGGACTAAGTCAGCCCCAGCATTTT. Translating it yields CASSDPSDRQGLSQPQHF.

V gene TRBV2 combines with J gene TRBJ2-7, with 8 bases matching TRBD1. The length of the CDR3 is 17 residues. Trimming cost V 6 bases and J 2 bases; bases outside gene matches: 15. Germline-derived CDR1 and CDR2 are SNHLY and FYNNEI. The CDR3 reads CASRWDRFSPGTYEQYF. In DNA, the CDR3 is TGTGCCAGCAGATGGGACAGGTTTTCTCCGGGTACCTACGAGCAGTACTTC.

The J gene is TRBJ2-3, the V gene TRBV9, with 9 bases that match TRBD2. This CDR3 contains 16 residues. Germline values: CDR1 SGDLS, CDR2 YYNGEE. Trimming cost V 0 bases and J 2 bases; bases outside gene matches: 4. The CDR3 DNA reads TGTGCCAGCAGCGTAGCCGCGGGAGGGATCACAGATACGCAGTATTTT. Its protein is CASSVAAGGITDTQYF.